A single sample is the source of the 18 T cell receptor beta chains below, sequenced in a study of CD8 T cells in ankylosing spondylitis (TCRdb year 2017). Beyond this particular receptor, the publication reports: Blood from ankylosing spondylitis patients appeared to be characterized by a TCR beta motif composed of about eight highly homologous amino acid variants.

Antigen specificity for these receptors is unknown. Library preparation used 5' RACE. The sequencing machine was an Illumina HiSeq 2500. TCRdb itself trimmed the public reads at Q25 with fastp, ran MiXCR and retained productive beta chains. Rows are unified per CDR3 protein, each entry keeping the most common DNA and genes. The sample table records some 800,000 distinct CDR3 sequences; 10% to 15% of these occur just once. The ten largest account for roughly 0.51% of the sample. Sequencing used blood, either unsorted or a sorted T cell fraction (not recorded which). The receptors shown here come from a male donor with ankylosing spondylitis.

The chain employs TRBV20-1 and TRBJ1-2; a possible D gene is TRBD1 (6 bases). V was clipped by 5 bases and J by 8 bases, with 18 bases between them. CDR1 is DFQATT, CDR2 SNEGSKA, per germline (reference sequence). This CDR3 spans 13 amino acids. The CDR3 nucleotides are TGCAGTGCTTTTAACAGGGTGCTAGAAGGCTACACCTTC. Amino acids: CSAFNRVLEGYTF.

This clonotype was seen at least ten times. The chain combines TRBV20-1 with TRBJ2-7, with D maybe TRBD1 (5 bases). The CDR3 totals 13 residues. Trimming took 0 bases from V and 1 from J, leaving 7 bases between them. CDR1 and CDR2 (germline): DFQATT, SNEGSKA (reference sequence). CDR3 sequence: CSARERTSYEQYF. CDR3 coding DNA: TGCAGTGCTAGAGAAAGGACATCCTACGAGCAGTACTTC.

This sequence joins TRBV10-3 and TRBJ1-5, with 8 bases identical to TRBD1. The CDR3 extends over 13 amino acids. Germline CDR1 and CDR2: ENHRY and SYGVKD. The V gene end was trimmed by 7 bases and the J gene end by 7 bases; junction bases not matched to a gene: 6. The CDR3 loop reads CAITGDRTQPQHF. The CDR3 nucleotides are TGTGCCATCACCGGGGACAGGACCCAGCCCCAGCATTTT.

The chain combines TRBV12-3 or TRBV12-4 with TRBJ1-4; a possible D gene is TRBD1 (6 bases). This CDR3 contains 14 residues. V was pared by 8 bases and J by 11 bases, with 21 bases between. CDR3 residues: CASHAHAEGGKLFF. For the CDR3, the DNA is TGTGCCAGCCACGCCCACGCCGAGGGGGGGAAACTGTTTTTT.

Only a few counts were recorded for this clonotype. The CDR3 nucleotides read TGCAGTGCTGGGAAACAGGGGGCTTCCAATGAGCAGTTCTTC. It is translated as CSAGKQGASNEQFF. The rearrangement joins TRBV20-1 to TRBJ2-1; 9 bases align to TRBD1. CDR3 length equals 14 residues. After removal of 5 bases from V and 6 bases from J, the junction contained 8 bases not matched to a gene. Germline V gives CDR1 DFQATT, CDR2 SNEGSKA (reference sequence).

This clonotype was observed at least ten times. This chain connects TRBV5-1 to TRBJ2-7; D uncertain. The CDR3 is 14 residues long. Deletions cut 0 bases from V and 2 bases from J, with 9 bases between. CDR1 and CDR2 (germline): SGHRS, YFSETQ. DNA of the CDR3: TGCGCCAGCAGCTTGGTCCAGGACCCCTACGAGCAGTACTTC. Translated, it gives CASSLVQDPYEQYF. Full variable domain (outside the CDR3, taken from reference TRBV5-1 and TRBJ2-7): KAGVTQTPRYLIKTRGQQVTLSCSPISGHRSVSWYQQTPGQGLQFLFEYFSETQRNKGNFPGRFSGRQFSNSRSEMNVSTLELGDSALYLCASSLVQDPYEQYFGPGTRLTVT.

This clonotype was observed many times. The CDR3 region is CASATGQPYNEQFF. In DNA, the CDR3 is TGTGCCAGTGCCACGGGACAGCCCTACAATGAGCAGTTCTTC. The rearrangement joins TRBV6-1 to TRBJ2-1; 7 bases map to TRBD1. The CDR3 covers 14 residues. Germline assignment: CDR1 MNHNS and CDR2 SASEGT. Trimming at V came to 9 bases and at J to 2 bases, leaving 7 bases not matched to a gene.

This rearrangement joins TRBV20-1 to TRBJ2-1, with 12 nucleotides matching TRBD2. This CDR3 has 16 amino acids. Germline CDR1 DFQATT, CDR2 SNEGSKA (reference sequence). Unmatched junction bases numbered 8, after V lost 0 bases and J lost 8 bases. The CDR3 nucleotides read TGCAGTGCTAGAGATCCTAGCGGGGGGGCCCGGTATGAGCAGTTCTTC. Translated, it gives CSARDPSGGARYEQFF.

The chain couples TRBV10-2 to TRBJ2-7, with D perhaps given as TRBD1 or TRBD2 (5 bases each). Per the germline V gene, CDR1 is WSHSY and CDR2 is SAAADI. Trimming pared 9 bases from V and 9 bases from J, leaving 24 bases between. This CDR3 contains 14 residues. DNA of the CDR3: TGCGCCAGTACCTGGGGCCTAGCTTCAGCTGGGCAGTACTTC. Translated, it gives CASTWGLASAGQYF.

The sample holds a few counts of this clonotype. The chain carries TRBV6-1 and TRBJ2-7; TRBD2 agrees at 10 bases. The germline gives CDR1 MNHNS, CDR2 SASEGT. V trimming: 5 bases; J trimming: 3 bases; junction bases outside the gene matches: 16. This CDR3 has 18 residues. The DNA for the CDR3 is TGTGCCAGCAGTACAGGGAGTCTAGCGGGAGTATTTTTCTACGAGCAGTACTTC. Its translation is CASSTGSLAGVFFYEQYF.

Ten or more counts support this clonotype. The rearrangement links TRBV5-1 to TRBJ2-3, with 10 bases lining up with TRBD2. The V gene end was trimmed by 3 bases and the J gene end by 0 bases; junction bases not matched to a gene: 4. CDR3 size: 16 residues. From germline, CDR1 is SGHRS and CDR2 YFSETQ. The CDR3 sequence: CASSSGLAASTDTQYF. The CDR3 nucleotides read TGCGCCAGCAGCTCCGGACTAGCGGCTAGCACAGATACGCAGTATTTT.

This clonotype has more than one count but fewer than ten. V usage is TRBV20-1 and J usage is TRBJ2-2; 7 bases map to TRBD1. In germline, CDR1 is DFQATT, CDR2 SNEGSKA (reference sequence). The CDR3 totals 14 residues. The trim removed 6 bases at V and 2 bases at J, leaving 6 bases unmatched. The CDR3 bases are TGCAGTGCCCGACAGGGTGTAAACACCGGGGAGCTGTTTTTT. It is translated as CSARQGVNTGELFF.

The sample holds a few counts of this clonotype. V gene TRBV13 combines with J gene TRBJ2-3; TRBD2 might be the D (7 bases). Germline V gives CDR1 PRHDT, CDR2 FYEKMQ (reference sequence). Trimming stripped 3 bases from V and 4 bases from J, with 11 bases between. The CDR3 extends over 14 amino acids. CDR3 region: CASSFGGRADTQYF. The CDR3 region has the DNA TGTGCCAGCAGCTTCGGGGGGCGTGCAGATACGCAGTATTTT. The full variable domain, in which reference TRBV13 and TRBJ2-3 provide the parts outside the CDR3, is AAGVIQSPRHLIKEKRETATLKCYPIPRHDTVYWYQQGPGQDPQFLISFYEKMQSDKGSIPDRFSAQQFSDYHSELNMSSLELGDSALYFCASSFGGRADTQYFGPGTRLTVL.

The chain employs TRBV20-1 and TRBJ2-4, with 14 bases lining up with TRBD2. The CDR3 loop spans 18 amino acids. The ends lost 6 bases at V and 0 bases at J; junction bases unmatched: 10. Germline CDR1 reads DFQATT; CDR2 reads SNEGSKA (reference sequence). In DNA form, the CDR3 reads TGCAGTGCCCCTCGACTAGCGGGAGGGCCGGTAGCCAAAAACATTCAGTACTTC. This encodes CSAPRLAGGPVAKNIQYF.

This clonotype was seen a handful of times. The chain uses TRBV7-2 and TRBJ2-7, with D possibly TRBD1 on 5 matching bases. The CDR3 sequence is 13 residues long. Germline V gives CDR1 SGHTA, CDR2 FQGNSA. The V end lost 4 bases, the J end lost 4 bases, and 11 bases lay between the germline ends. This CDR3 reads CASSSPGRYEQYF. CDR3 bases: TGTGCCAGCAGCTCCCCAGGGCGGTACGAGCAGTACTTC. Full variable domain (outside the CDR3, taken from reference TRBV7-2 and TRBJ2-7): GAGVSQSPSNKVTEKGKDVELRCDPISGHTALYWYRQSLGQGLEFLIYFQGNSAPDKSGLPSDRFSAERTGGSVSTLTIQRTQQEDSAVYLCASSSPGRYEQYFGPGTRLTVT.

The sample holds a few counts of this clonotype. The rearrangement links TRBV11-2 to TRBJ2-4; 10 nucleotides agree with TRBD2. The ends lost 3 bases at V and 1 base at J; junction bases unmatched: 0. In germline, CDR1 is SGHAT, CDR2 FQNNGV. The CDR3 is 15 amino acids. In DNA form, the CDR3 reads TGTGCCAGCAGCTTTAGCGGGAGGGCCAAAAACATTCAGTACTTC. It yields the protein CASSFSGRAKNIQYF.

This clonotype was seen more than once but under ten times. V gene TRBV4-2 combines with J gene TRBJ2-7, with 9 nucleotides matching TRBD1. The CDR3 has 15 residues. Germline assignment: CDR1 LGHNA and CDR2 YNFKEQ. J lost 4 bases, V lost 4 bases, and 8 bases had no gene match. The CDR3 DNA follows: TGTGCCAGCAGCCTTACGGACAGGGGCGGGTACGAGCAGTACTTC. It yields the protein CASSLTDRGGYEQYF.

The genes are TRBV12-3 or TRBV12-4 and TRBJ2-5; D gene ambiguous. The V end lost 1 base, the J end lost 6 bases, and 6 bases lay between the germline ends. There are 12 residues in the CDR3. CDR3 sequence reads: CASSLVWQTQYF. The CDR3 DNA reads TGTGCCAGCAGTTTAGTATGGCAGACCCAGTACTTC.